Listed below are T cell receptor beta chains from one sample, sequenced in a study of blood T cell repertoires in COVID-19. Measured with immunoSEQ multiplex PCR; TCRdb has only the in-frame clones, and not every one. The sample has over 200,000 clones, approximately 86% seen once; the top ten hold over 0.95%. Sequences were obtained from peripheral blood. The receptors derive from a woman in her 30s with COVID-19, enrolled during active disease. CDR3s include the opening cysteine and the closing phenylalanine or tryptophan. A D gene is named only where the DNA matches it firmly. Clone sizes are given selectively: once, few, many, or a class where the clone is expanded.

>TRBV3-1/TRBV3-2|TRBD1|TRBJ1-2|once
CASSQGTGGKYGYTF
TGTGCCAGCAGCCAAGGCACAGGGGGGAAATATGGCTACACCTTC
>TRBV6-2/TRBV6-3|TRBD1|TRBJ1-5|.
CASSYSWDSGHF
TGTGCCAGCAGTTACTCCTGGGACAGTGGGCATTTT
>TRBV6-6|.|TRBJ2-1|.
CASSYQRGMDEQFF
TGTGCCAGCAGTTACCAACGGGGAATGGATGAGCAGTTCTTC
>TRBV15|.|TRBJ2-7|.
CATSRGRGGYEQYF
TGTGCCACCAGCAGAGGTAGGGGAGGATACGAGCAGTACTTC
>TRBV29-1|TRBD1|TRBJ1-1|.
CSVEDRGRGPMNTEAFF
TGCAGCGTTGAAGATCGAGGTAGGGGGCCCATGAACACTGAAGCTTTCTTT
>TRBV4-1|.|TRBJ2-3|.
CASSQELSGADTQYF
TGCGCCAGCAGCCAAGAACTTAGCGGTGCAGATACGCAGTATTTT
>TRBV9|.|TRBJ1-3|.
CASSALSGNTIYF
TGTGCCAGCAGCGCCCTCTCTGGAAACACCATATATTTT
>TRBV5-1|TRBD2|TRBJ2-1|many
CASSLGASGSHEQFF
TGCGCCAGCAGCTTGGGGGCGAGCGGGAGCCATGAGCAGTTCTTC
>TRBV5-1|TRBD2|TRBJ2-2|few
CASSREGTGELFF
TGCGCCAGCAGCCGGGAGGGAACGGGGGAGCTGTTTTTT
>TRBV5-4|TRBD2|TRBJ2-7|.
CASSLSGLAGIKGQNYEQYF
TGTGCCAGCAGCTTGAGCGGACTAGCGGGGATCAAAGGTCAAAACTACGAGCAGTACTTC
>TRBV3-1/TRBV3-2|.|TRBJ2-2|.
CASSQVRDNRHLNTGELFF
TGTGCCAGCAGCCAAGTCCGGGACAACAGACATCTAAACACCGGGGAGCTGTTTTTT
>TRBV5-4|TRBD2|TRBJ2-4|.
CASSSGGDIQYF
TGTGCCAGCAGCTCTGGGGGGGACATTCAGTACTTC
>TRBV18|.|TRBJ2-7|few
CASSTQIYEQYF
TGTGCCAGCTCAACCCAGATCTACGAGCAGTACTTC
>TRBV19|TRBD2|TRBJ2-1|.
CASSGLAGYNEQFF
TGTGCCAGTAGTGGACTAGCGGGATACAATGAGCAGTTCTTC
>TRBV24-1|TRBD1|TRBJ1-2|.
CATSAADRGHGGYTF
TGTGCCACCAGTGCTGCGGACAGGGGGCACGGTGGCTACACCTTC
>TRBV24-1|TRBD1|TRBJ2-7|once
CATSEDRGYEQYF
TGTGCCACCAGTGAGGACAGGGGCTACGAGCAGTACTTC
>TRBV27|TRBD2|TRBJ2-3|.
CASSSLRGLAATDTQYF
TGTGCCAGCAGTTCACTCAGGGGACTAGCGGCCACAGATACGCAGTATTTT
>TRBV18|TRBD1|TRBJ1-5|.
CASSVLGGTGGFNQPQHF
TGTGCCAGCTCAGTGCTGGGGGGGACAGGGGGATTCAATCAGCCCCAGCATTTT
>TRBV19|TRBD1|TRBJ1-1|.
CASTRGQAQGTEAFF
TGTGCCAGTACCCGGGGACAGGCCCAAGGGACTGAAGCTTTCTTT
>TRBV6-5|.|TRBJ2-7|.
CASSSPDRNYEQYF
TGTGCCAGCAGTTCCCCTGACAGAAACTACGAGCAGTACTTC
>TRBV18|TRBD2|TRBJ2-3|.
CASSPRTSGGADTQYF
TGTGCCAGCTCACCACGAACTAGCGGGGGGGCAGATACGCAGTATTTT
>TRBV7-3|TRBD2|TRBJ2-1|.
CASSRLAGPLGNEQFF
TGTGCCAGCAGCCGACTAGCGGGGCCGTTGGGGAATGAGCAGTTCTTC
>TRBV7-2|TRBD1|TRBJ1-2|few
CASSPSGTGSYGYTF
TGTGCCAGCAGCCCTTCCGGGACAGGATCCTATGGCTACACCTTC
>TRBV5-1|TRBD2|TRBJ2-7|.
CASTLAGGSSYEQYF
TGCGCCAGCACCCTGGCCGGGGGGTCCTCCTACGAGCAGTACTTC
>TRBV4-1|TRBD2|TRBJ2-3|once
CASSHPGLAGKGRTDTQYF
TGCGCCAGCAGCCATCCTGGACTAGCGGGAAAAGGTCGGACAGATACGCAGTATTTT
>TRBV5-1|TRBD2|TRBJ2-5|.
CASSSGLLATQETQYF
TGCGCCAGCAGCTCGGGCCTACTAGCGACGCAAGAGACCCAGTACTTC
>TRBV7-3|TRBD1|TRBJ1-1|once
CASSSQGALNTEAFF
TGTGCCAGCAGCTCACAGGGGGCACTGAACACTGAAGCTTTCTTT
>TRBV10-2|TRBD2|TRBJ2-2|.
CASQDGGRWTGELFF
TGCGCCTCCCAGGACGGCGGGAGATGGACCGGGGAGCTGTTTTTT
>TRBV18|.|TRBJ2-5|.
CASSQEQGRETQYF
TGTGCCAGCTCACAGGAACAGGGCAGAGAGACCCAGTACTTC
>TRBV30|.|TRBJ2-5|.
CAWSLLAPSTQYF
TGTGCCTGGAGTCTACTAGCCCCATCGACCCAGTACTTC
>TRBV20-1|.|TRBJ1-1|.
CRLQGLYAFF
TGCAGACTTCAGGGGTTATATGCTTTCTTT
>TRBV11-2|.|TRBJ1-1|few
CASSSVRLEAFF
TGTGCCAGCAGCTCAGTCAGGCTTGAAGCTTTCTTT
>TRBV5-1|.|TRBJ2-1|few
CASSGSSSNNEQFF
TGCGCCAGCAGCGGGTCCTCTAGCAACAATGAGCAGTTCTTC
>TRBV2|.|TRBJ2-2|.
CASSEVGLAGELFF
TGTGCCAGCAGTGAAGTGGGACTTGCCGGGGAGCTGTTTTTT
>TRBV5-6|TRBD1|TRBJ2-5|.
CASSLSDRRETQYF
TGTGCCAGCAGCTTGTCGGACAGGCGGGAGACCCAGTACTTC
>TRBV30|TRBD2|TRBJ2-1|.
CAWSGHWTSGRARGYEQFF
TGTGCCTGGAGCGGACACTGGACTAGCGGGAGGGCCAGGGGGTATGAGCAGTTCTTC
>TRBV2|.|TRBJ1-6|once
CASSPQGNENSPLHF
TGTGCCAGCAGTCCCCAGGGAAATGAGAATTCACCCCTCCACTTT
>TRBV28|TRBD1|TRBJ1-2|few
CAGRTGTYGYTF
TGTGCCGGGCGGACAGGGACCTATGGCTACACCTTC
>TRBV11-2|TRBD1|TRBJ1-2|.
CASSLTTGQKRDGYTF
TGTGCCAGCAGCTTAACGACGGGACAGAAGAGGGATGGCTACACCTTC
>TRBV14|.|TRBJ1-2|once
CASSQDESPDGYTF
TGTGCCAGCAGCCAAGATGAAAGTCCAGATGGCTACACCTTC
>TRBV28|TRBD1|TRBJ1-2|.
CASSLVAGQGVLYGYTF
TGTGCCAGCAGTTTAGTGGCGGGACAGGGGGTTCTTTATGGCTACACCTTC
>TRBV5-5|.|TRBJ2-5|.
CASSPDGGKTQYF
TGTGCCAGCAGCCCGGACGGAGGGAAGACCCAGTACTTC
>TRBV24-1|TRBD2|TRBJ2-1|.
CATSDPSERGLQGQFF
TGTGCCACCAGTGACCCCTCCGAGCGGGGGCTTCAGGGGCAGTTCTTC
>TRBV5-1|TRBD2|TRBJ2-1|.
CASSFGLAGGQYEQFF
TGCGCCAGCAGCTTCGGACTAGCGGGGGGGCAGTATGAGCAGTTCTTC
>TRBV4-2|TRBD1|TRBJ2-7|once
CASSQEGTGGLEQYF
TGTGCCAGCAGCCAAGAGGGGACAGGGGGCCTCGAGCAGTACTTC
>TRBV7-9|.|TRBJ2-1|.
CASSSRLEGNEQFF
TGTGCCAGCAGCTCCCGACTGGAAGGCAATGAGCAGTTCTTC
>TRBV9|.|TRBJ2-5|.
CASNPDTGQETQYF
TGTGCCAGCAACCCAGACACAGGCCAAGAGACCCAGTACTTC
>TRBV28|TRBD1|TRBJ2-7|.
CASRGGTGAYEQYF
TGTGCCAGCCGTGGGGGGACAGGGGCCTACGAGCAGTACTTC
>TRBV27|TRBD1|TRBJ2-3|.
CASSFRPGQGTDTQYF
TGTGCCAGCAGTTTTCGACCGGGACAGGGCACAGATACGCAGTATTTT